This TCR beta chain appears in the sequencing data of a study of T cell repertoires in cytomegalovirus infection. Study background: CMV infection and matching HLA type were both indicated by public TCR beta signatures.

The study's findings and limits: CMV-specific TCR beta clonotypes restricted by HLA-C dominated the ex vivo response. CMV carriers having the relevant HLA were flagged by cumulative public TCR beta family frequency.

Via MiXCR, TCRdb re-called the reads, giving one row per CDR3 protein. The sample shows roughly 150,000 distinct CDR3 sequences, 23% of them seen only once. This CDR3 has 13 residues. V lost 2 bases to trimming and J lost 4 bases, with 9 bases between them. Per the germline V gene, CDR1 is KGHSH and CDR2 is LQKENI. On this clonotype: Antigen specificity is unknown.

The sequence was collected from a human donor in good health (CMV status not recorded). Some clones in this sample may be carry-over from other donors' samples. Sequencing input: PBMCs. The chain carries TRBV18 and TRBJ2-7; perhaps TRBD1 as D (5 bases). The CDR3 loop reads CASSPDQGYEQYF. The DNA of the CDR3 is TGTGCCAGCTCACCAGACCAGGGTTACGAGCAGTACTTC.